These 31 T cell receptor beta chains originate from one sample sequenced in a study of post-analysis software for immune sequencing data. Findings and caveats of the study: Patients showed TRBV5-6, TRBV5-1 and TRBV20-1 among 4 or 5 TRBV segments more frequent than in controls.

These receptors lack a known antigen. Prepared TCR beta cDNA libraries contained unique molecular identifiers. MiXCR was run by TCRdb on the PCR reads, yielding one entry per CDR3 protein. The sample carries under 200,000 distinct CDR3 sequences, around 30% recorded once. Sample: blood. All receptors derive from a girl aged 2 to 17 with multiple sclerosis.

This clonotype was seen a few times. This chain links TRBV6-5 with TRBJ2-5, with a weak D call TRBD2 (6 bases). Germline values: CDR1 MNHEY, CDR2 SVGAGI. The CDR3 runs to 15 residues. V lost 3 bases to trimming and J lost 11 bases, with 22 bases between them. The CDR3 region has the DNA TGTGCCAGCAGTTATAGACTAGTCGGGAACAATGAGCAGTACTTC. Translated, it gives CASSYRLVGNNEQYF.

This clonotype was recorded at least ten times. The chain combines TRBV28 with TRBJ2-5; D is unresolved. This CDR3 is built from 14 residues. Per germline, CDR1 MDHEN and CDR2 SYDVKM. Trimming removed 4 bases at V and 5 bases at J, with 14 bases between. CDR3 sequence reads: CASSSGTFRETQYF. In nucleotides, the CDR3 is TGTGCCAGCAGTTCGGGCACGTTCCGGGAGACCCAGTACTTC.

This clonotype has more than one count but fewer than ten. This chain connects TRBV7-8 to TRBJ1-1; 9 bases align to TRBD1. This CDR3 has 14 amino acids. V shed 5 bases and J 6 bases; nucleotides not matched to a gene: 7. CDR1 is SGHVS, CDR2 FQNEAQ, per germline. The CDR3 DNA sequence: TGTGCCAGCAGCCTACAGGGGGCTTTCGCTGAAGCTTTCTTT. It codes for CASSLQGAFAEAFF.

The chain employs TRBV29-1 and TRBJ2-1; TRBD1 aligns across 8 bases. The V gene end was trimmed by 6 bases and the J gene end by 2 bases; junction bases not matched to a gene: 6. The CDR3 runs 14 residues. CDR1 and CDR2 (germline): SQVTM, ANQGSEA. CDR3 nucleotide sequence: TGCAGCGTGATGGGACAGGTAACCTACAATGAGCAGTTCTTC. Its protein is CSVMGQVTYNEQFF.

This clonotype was detected only once. The rearrangement uses TRBV20-1 and TRBJ2-7; 10 positions match TRBD1. The CDR3 has 15 residues. CDR1 is DFQATT, CDR2 SNEGSKA, per germline (reference sequence). Trimming removed 7 bases from V and 2 bases from J; junction bases left unmatched: 11. The CDR3 sequence is CSVRDRGTGAYEQYF. CDR3 DNA: TGCAGTGTTAGGGACCGAGGGACAGGGGCCTACGAGCAGTACTTC.

The table lists this clonotype with a count of one. A read error may be the cause here, since a much bigger clone is one base away. This chain links TRBV29-1 with TRBJ2-4; tentative D call: TRBD1 (6 bases). Trimming stripped 7 bases from V and 8 bases from J, with 15 bases between. The CDR3 extends over 12 amino acids. Germline-derived CDR1 and CDR2 are SQVTM and ANQGSEA. Here the CDR3 reads CSAELGADIQYF. The CDR3 DNA is TGCAGCGCAGAATTGGGGGCCGACATTCAGTACTTC.

Of note for this clonotype: This sequence may be a read error, since a much larger clone differs from it by one base. This chain connects TRBV7-2 to TRBJ1-2; D not certain. Germline CDR1 SGHTA, CDR2 FQGNSA. The CDR3 is made up of 14 amino acids. V was clipped by 4 bases and J by 3 bases, with 12 bases between them. CDR3 nucleotide sequence: TGTGCCAGCAGCTACGAGAGTTCAGACTATGGCTACACCTTC. Its protein product is CASSYESSDYGYTF.

As for this clonotype: It may be a read error: a sequence one base away is much more abundant. This sequence joins TRBV2 and TRBJ1-2, with 7 positions matching TRBD1. The J segment lost 4 bases and the V segment lost 4 bases, leaving 6 bases of the junction unmatched. The CDR3 totals 14 residues. Per the germline V gene, CDR1 is SNHLY and CDR2 is FYNNEI. The CDR3: CASSGDSLRYGYTF. Here the CDR3 DNA reads TGTGCCAGCAGTGGGGACAGCTTGCGCTATGGCTACACCTTC.

The chain has TRBV2 and TRBJ2-1; D is possibly TRBD2 (6 bases). Trimming pared 6 bases from V and 6 bases from J, leaving 24 bases between. This CDR3 comprises 17 residues. Germline V gene sequence: CDR1 SNHLY, CDR2 FYNNEI. The CDR3 sequence: CASRARLTSRRANEQFF. The CDR3 nucleotides are TGTGCCAGCAGGGCAAGACTAACTAGCAGGAGGGCCAATGAGCAGTTCTTC.

This clonotype was seen many times. The rearrangement links TRBV7-2 to TRBJ1-2; D is undetermined. V dropped 4 bases and J dropped 4 bases, with 16 bases sitting between them. This CDR3 comprises 15 residues. CDR1 is SGHTA, CDR2 FQGNSA, per germline. The CDR3 nucleotides are TGTGCCAGCAGCTCCTCTTTAGGGCGTCCCTATGGCTACACCTTC. It codes for CASSSSLGRPYGYTF. Variable domain in full (rest from reference TRBV7-2 and TRBJ1-2): GAGVSQSPSNKVTEKGKDVELRCDPISGHTALYWYRQSLGQGLEFLIYFQGNSAPDKSGLPSDRFSAERTGGSVSTLTIQRTQQEDSAVYLCASSSSLGRPYGYTFGSGTRLTVV.

With respect to this clonotype: Possible read error: a much larger clone is one base away. The rearrangement joins TRBV7-2 to TRBJ1-5; D remains ambiguous. Germline V gene lookup returns CDR1 SGHTA and CDR2 FQGNSA. The CDR3 loop spans 13 amino acids. This CDR3 reads CASSSRGNQPRHF. Written as DNA, the CDR3 is TGTGCCAGCAGCTCCCGCGGCAATCAGCCCCGGCATTTT.

The J gene is TRBJ1-1, the V gene TRBV4-1, with 7 nucleotides matching TRBD1. This CDR3 has 16 residues. From germline, CDR1 is MGHRA and CDR2 YSYEKL. Germline trimming cut 1 base from V and 1 base from J; bases unmatched to any gene: 6. Here the CDR3 reads CASSQGRGQPNTEAFF. For the CDR3, the DNA is TGCGCCAGCAGCCAAGGTAGGGGACAGCCGAACACTGAAGCTTTCTTT.

This clonotype was seen repeatedly, ten times or more. The chain is built from TRBV5-6 and TRBJ2-1, with 8 positions matching TRBD2. Germline CDR1 is SGHDT and CDR2 is YYEEEE. The CDR3 runs to 16 residues. J lost 0 bases, V lost 3 bases, and 5 bases had no gene match. The CDR3 sequence is CASSSGGPSSYNEQFF. As DNA, the CDR3 is TGTGCCAGCAGCTCGGGAGGGCCGAGCTCCTACAATGAGCAGTTCTTC.

This clonotype was observed many times. It is unclear where the CDR3 begins or ends on the DNA, so no DNA is shown, and the CDR3 is as TCRdb lists it. The rearrangement links TRBV2 to TRBJ2-1; TRBD1 is the table's D call and was not checked against the DNA. Looked up from germline, CDR1 is SNHLY and CDR2 is FYNNEI. Counting both end residues, the CDR3 totals 18 amino acids. The CDR3 loop is CASSSVLGLESLYNEQFF.

The chain couples TRBV5-1 to TRBJ2-1; 9 bases line up with TRBD2. CDR3 size: 14 residues. Per the germline V gene, CDR1 is SGHRS and CDR2 is YFSETQ. V lost 10 bases, J lost 8 bases, and 13 bases stayed unmatched. The CDR3 bases are TGCGCCTCGGGGCGGGGGGGCTCCGGTGATGAGCAGTTCTTC. It specifies CASGRGGSGDEQFF. The full variable domain, completed using reference TRBV5-1 and TRBJ2-1, is KAGVTQTPRYLIKTRGQQVTLSCSPISGHRSVSWYQQTPGQGLQFLFEYFSETQRNKGNFPGRFSGRQFSNSRSEMNVSTLELGDSALYLCASGRGGSGDEQFFGPGTRLTVL.

This clonotype was counted ten times or more. The chain recombines TRBV12-3 or TRBV12-4 with TRBJ2-5; TRBD2 matches 9 bases. This CDR3 spans 16 amino acids. V lost 2 bases and J lost 5; bases outside the gene matches: 9. The CDR3 reads CASSLSGAGGGETQYF. The CDR3 DNA sequence: TGTGCCAGCAGTTTATCGGGAGCGGGAGGAGGGGAGACCCAGTACTTC.

Written as DNA, the CDR3 is TGTGCCAGCAGCCCACATAGAGGGAGACCCAAAATCGACGAGCAGTACTTC. It specifies CASSPHRGRPKIDEQYF. The chain uses TRBV7-9 and TRBJ2-7; possibly TRBD2 for D (5 bases). V was shortened by 5 bases and J by 5 bases, with 25 bases between the two germline ends. The CDR3 is made up of 17 amino acids. Germline V gene sequence: CDR1 SEHNR, CDR2 FQNEAQ (reference sequence).

This clonotype appeared many times. This chain uses TRBV28 with TRBJ2-7; 9 nucleotides match TRBD2. The V segment lost 5 bases and the J segment 2 bases; nucleotides outside the gene matches: 16. There are 18 residues in the CDR3. Germline CDR1 MDHEN, CDR2 SYDVKM. CDR3 residues: CASSRRDGGLALTYEQYF. CDR3 coding DNA: TGTGCCAGCAGTCGCCGGGACGGTGGACTAGCGCTTACCTACGAGCAGTACTTC.

CDR3 region: CASSLPGPSRSYEQYF. For the CDR3, the DNA is TGTGCCAGCAGCCTCCCCGGGCCTAGCAGGAGCTACGAGCAGTACTTC. This chain links TRBV4-2 with TRBJ2-5, with D possibly TRBD2 on 5 matching bases. The DNA end lines up better with TRBJ2-7; the J call may be wrong. CDR1 and CDR2 (germline): LGHNA, YNFKEQ. This CDR3 region has 16 residues.

On this clonotype: Possible read error: a much larger clone is one base away. The J gene is TRBJ2-7, the V gene TRBV12-3 or TRBV12-4; TRBD2 aligns across 7 bases. The CDR3 extends over 11 amino acids. The CDR3 here is CASSLRGERYF. In DNA form, the CDR3 reads TGTGCCAGCAGTTTACGGGGGGAGCGGTACTTC.

This clonotype was counted between two and nine times. The chain combines TRBV3-1 with TRBJ2-3; 10 positions agree with TRBD2. The CDR3 covers 17 residues. Trimming took 0 bases from V and 2 from J; bases not matched to a gene: 5. Per germline, CDR1 LGHDT and CDR2 YNNKEL (reference sequence). CDR3 loop: CASSQDALAGATDTQYF. For the CDR3, the DNA is TGTGCCAGCAGCCAAGATGCGCTAGCGGGGGCCACAGATACGCAGTATTTT.

This clonotype was detected once. The junction does not match germline at one end; this may be a read error. The chain has TRBV7-2 and TRBJ1-1, with D maybe TRBD1 (5 bases). Germline loops: CDR1 SGHTA, CDR2 FQGNSA. CDR3 size: 14 residues. CDR3 nucleotides: TGTGCCGGCAGCTTAATCCTCAGGGACACTGAAGCTTTCTTT. Translated, it gives CAGSLILRDTEAFF.

This clonotype was seen more than once but under ten times. The V gene is TRBV11-2, the J gene TRBJ2-7; 8 nucleotides line up with TRBD1. V trimming: 4 bases; J trimming: 1 base; junction bases outside the gene matches: 12. The CDR3 has 17 residues. Germline V gene lookup returns CDR1 SGHAT and CDR2 FQNNGV. CDR3 DNA: TGTGCCAGCAGCTGGGGACAGGCGATACCTTGGTCCTACGAGCAGTACTTC. Translation: CASSWGQAIPWSYEQYF.

Ten or more counts support this clonotype. V is TRBV7-2 and J is TRBJ2-5, with 8 bases matching TRBD1. The CDR3 runs 14 residues. Germline-derived CDR1 and CDR2 are SGHTA and FQGNSA. The trim removed 3 bases at V and 1 base at J, leaving 1 base unmatched. This chain's CDR3 is CASSFDRGQETQYF. In DNA, the CDR3 is TGTGCCAGCAGCTTCGACAGGGGCCAAGAGACCCAGTACTTC.

The CDR3 DNA is TGCGCCAGCAGCCAAGATAGCGAACCGGGGGCGGTCGGGAAAACCACTGAAGCTTTCTTT. The encoded protein is CASSQDSEPGAVGKTTEAFF. V and J are TRBV4-1 and TRBJ1-1; possible D gene TRBD1, 6 bases. This CDR3 comprises 20 residues. Looked up from germline, CDR1 is MGHRA and CDR2 is YSYEKL. The V gene lost 0 bases and the J gene lost 4 bases, with 27 bases spanning the gap.

At least ten counts were recorded for this clonotype. The rearrangement joins TRBV12-3 or TRBV12-4 to TRBJ1-2, with D unresolved. This CDR3 spans 13 amino acids. V lost 6 bases and J lost 2, with 10 bases in between. The CDR3 protein is CASSQRRNYGYTF. The CDR3 coding sequence is TGTGCCAGCAGCCAAAGGCGGAACTATGGCTACACCTTC.

As regards this clonotype: This may come from a read error, since a much larger clone is one base off. The CDR3 loop reads CASSVTPGLAGSEQFF. The DNA for the CDR3 is TGTGCCAGCAGTGTAACCCCGGGACTAGCGGGGTCTGAGCAGTTCTTC. The genes are TRBV2 and TRBJ2-1; 13 bases agree with TRBD2. This CDR3 has 16 amino acids. Germline V gene sequence: CDR1 SNHLY, CDR2 FYNNEI. With 4 bases clipped from V and 9 bases from J, the junction kept 9 bases outside the gene matches.

Turning to this clonotype: A much larger clone is a single base away; this may be a read error. The J gene is TRBJ1-2, the V gene TRBV7-3; no clear D gene. Germline loops: CDR1 SGHTA, CDR2 FQGTGA. The CDR3 runs 14 residues. V gave up 5 bases and J gave up 5 bases, with 15 bases separating them. The CDR3 DNA follows: TGTGCCAGCAGCCCATCGGGCCGGCAGTATGGCTACACCTTC. This encodes CASSPSGRQYGYTF.

This clonotype was observed at least ten times. DNA for the CDR3: TGTGCCAGCACCACTCCCCCAGGCCCCTACGAGCAGTACTTC. Its protein is CASTTPPGPYEQYF. The chain is built from TRBV28 and TRBJ2-7; D not resolved. The germline gives CDR1 MDHEN, CDR2 SYDVKM. The CDR3 contains 14 residues. Trimming removed 7 bases at V and 2 bases at J, with 15 bases between.

The J gene is TRBJ1-2, the V gene TRBV12-3 or TRBV12-4, with D unclear. This CDR3 spans 15 amino acids. Trimming pared 1 base from V and 0 bases from J, leaving 9 bases between. DNA for the CDR3: TGTGCCAGCAGTTTAGAGGCAGCCCCTAACTATGGCTACACCTTC. It codes for CASSLEAAPNYGYTF.

This clonotype was seen only a few times. The rearrangement links TRBV14 to TRBJ2-7, with D unclear. The V end was cut by 0 bases, the J end by 0 bases, with 6 bases between. Germline V lookup: CDR1 SGHDN, CDR2 FVKESK. The CDR3 contains 14 residues. The DNA for the CDR3 is TGTGCCAGCAGCCAAGATCGGATCTCCTACGAGCAGTACTTC. It specifies CASSQDRISYEQYF.